These 10 T cell receptor beta chains were sequenced from one sample in a study of cytomegalovirus exposure and HLA in healthy donors. Data came from immunoSEQ multiplex PCR; TCRdb stores just in-frame clones and leaves some out. The data show roughly 150,000 clones, around nine tenths seen once. The sample was PBMCs. These TCRs come from a woman between 18 and 30 years old in good health and CMV-seronegative.

The chain couples TRBV27 to TRBJ2-7; a possible D gene is TRBD1 (6 bases). The V end lost 8 bases, the J end lost 0 bases, and 17 bases lay between the germline ends. Germline CDR1 reads MNHEY; CDR2 reads SMNVEV (reference sequence). The CDR3 has 15 amino acids. The CDR3 is CASDREQGSSYEQYF. CDR3 DNA sequence: TGTGCCAGCGATAGAGAACAGGGCAGCTCCTACGAGCAGTACTTC.

The chain carries TRBV28 and TRBJ1-2; D is ambiguous. Per the germline V gene, CDR1 is MDHEN and CDR2 is SYDVKM. The CDR3 has 14 amino acids. V lost 4 bases and J 4 bases, leaving 13 bases between the germline ends. The CDR3 DNA is TGTGCCAGCAGTTCCTTTCGAGGGAGCTATGGCTACACCTTC. Amino acids: CASSSFRGSYGYTF.

The chain recombines TRBV9 with TRBJ2-2; perhaps TRBD1 as D (6 bases). The CDR3 length is 18 residues. V shed 4 bases and J shed 0 bases, with 19 bases lying between them. The germline V gene encodes CDR1 SGDLS and CDR2 YYNGEE. CDR3 amino acids: CASSPWPQGPSNTGELFF. In DNA, the CDR3 is TGTGCCAGCAGCCCCTGGCCCCAGGGGCCCTCGAACACCGGGGAGCTGTTTTTT. Full variable domain (missing parts from reference TRBV9 and TRBJ2-2): DSGVTQTPKHLITATGQRVTLRCSPRSGDLSVYWYQQSLDQGLQFLIQYYNGEERAKGNILERFSAQQFPDLHSELNLSSLELGDSALYFCASSPWPQGPSNTGELFFGEGSRLTVL.

The chain is built from TRBV27 and TRBJ2-7, with D uncertain. CDR1 and CDR2 (germline): MNHEY, SMNVEV (reference sequence). This CDR3 is 14 amino acids long. Trimming stripped 5 bases from V and 6 bases from J, with 17 bases between. CDR3 in amino acids: CASSPTRTSREQYF. As DNA, the CDR3 is TGTGCCAGCAGTCCGACTCGCACTTCCCGCGAGCAGTACTTC.

The genes are TRBV27 and TRBJ2-6; 7 bases fit TRBD1. The CDR3 consists of 14 residues. The germline gives CDR1 MNHEY, CDR2 SMNVEV (reference sequence). V lost 5 bases, J lost 2 bases, and 0 bases stayed unmatched. The CDR3 region is CASSQGAGANVLTF. The CDR3 nucleotides are TGTGCCAGCAGTCAGGGGGCTGGGGCCAACGTCCTGACTTTC.

The chain links TRBV2 to TRBJ1-5; unclear D gene. The CDR3 contains 13 residues. The germline CDR1 and CDR2 sequences are SNHLY and FYNNEI. V shed 3 bases and J shed 3 bases, with 6 bases lying between them. CDR3 protein: CASSDLINQPQHF. The DNA of the CDR3 is TGTGCCAGCAGTGACCTAATCAATCAGCCCCAGCATTTT.

The chain joins TRBV2 to TRBJ1-2; D is possibly TRBD1 (6 bases). Germline V gene lookup returns CDR1 SNHLY and CDR2 FYNNEI. V gave up 4 bases and J gave up 6 bases, with 15 bases separating them. This CDR3 is 14 amino acids long. The CDR3 loop reads CASSAIPGQNGYTF. DNA for the CDR3: TGTGCCAGCAGTGCAATCCCCGGACAGAATGGCTACACCTTC.

The V and J genes are TRBV6-5 and TRBJ2-3; the match to TRBD1 covers 8 bases. The germline V gene has CDR1 MNHEY and CDR2 SVGAGI. The CDR3 spans 14 residues. V was clipped by 6 bases and J by 1 base; unmatched bases: 3. CDR3 in DNA: TGTGCCAGCAGGCAACAGGGGGGCACAGATACGCAGTATTTT. This sequence encodes CASRQQGGTDTQYF.

This clone was recorded a few times. The rearrangement links TRBV5-6 to TRBJ1-1; D gene unclear. Trimming removed 0 bases at V and 5 bases at J, with 5 bases between. Per the germline V gene, CDR1 is SGHDT and CDR2 is YYEEEE. The CDR3 loop spans 12 amino acids. As DNA, the CDR3 is TGTGCCAGCAGCTTGGGGACTACTGAAGCTTTCTTT. It is translated as CASSLGTTEAFF. The variable domain in full, with the rest retrieved from reference TRBV5-6 and TRBJ1-1, is DAGVTQSPTHLIKTRGQQVTLRCSPKSGHDTVSWYQQALGQGPQFIFQYYEEEERQRGNFPDRFSGHQFPNYSSELNVNALLLGDSALYLCASSLGTTEAFFGQGTRLTVV.

The J gene is TRBJ2-3, the V gene TRBV5-4; no definite D call. Germline CDR1 reads SGHNT; CDR2 reads YYREEE (reference sequence). The CDR3 contains 14 residues. V shed 4 bases and J shed 1 base, with 10 bases lying between them. This CDR3 reads CASSPAGRTDTQYF. CDR3 sequence (DNA): TGTGCCAGCAGCCCCGCAGGTCGCACAGATACGCAGTATTTT.